The clone carrying this TCR beta chain was counted between two and nine times. These data originate in a study of CDR3 diversity in severe acne. Via MiXCR, TCRdb re-called the PCR reads, giving one row per CDR3 protein. Among over 70,000 distinct CDR3 sequences listed, around 50% were seen once. The V end was cut by 6 bases, the J end by 10 bases, with 21 bases between. The V gene's germline CDR1 is SQVTM and CDR2 ANQGSEA. CDR3 length equals 13 residues. The chain carries TRBV29-1 and TRBJ1-1; D uncertain. The receptor's source is a male donor in good health, without acne. The sequenced sample consisted of blood. CDR3 sequence: CSVILGVGVGAFF. The CDR3 DNA reads TGCAGCGTGATACTTGGGGTTGGGGTTGGAGCTTTCTTT.